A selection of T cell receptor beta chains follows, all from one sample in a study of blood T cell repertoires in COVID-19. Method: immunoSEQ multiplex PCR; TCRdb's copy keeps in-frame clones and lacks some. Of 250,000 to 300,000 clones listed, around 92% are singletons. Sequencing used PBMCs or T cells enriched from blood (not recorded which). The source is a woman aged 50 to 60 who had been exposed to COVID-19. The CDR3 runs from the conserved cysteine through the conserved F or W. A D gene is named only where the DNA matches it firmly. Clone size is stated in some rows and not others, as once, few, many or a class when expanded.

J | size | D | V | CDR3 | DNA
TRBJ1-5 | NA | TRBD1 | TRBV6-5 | CASSRQGGGQPQHF | TGTGCCAGCAGTAGACAGGGCGGAGGACAGCCCCAGCATTTT
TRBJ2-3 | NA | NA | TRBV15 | CATSRDLRQETDTQYF | TGTGCCACCAGCAGAGATCTAAGACAAGAGACAGATACGCAGTATTTT
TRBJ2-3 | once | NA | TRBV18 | CASSLPGSGGRDTQYF | TGTGCCAGCTCGCTTCCCGGTTCAGGAGGGCGAGATACGCAGTATTTT
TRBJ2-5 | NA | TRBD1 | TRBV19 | CASSIKGQVQETQYF | TGTGCCAGTAGTATTAAAGGACAGGTGCAAGAGACCCAGTACTTC
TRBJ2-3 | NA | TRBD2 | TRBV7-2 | CASSPQRGSTDTQYF | TGTGCCAGCAGCCCCCAGCGGGGTAGCACAGATACGCAGTATTTT
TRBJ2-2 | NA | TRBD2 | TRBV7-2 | CASSSGLAGGPYTGELFF | TGTGCCAGCAGCTCGGGACTAGCGGGGGGGCCTTATACCGGGGAGCTGTTTTTT
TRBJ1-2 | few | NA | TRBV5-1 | CASSLEGQLGYGYTF | TGCGCCAGCAGCTTGGAGGGGCAGCTGGGCTATGGCTACACCTTC
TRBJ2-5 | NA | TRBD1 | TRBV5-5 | CASRQTGGEGTQYF | TGTGCCAGCAGACAGACAGGGGGCGAAGGGACCCAGTACTTC
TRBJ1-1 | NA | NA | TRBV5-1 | CASSITGNTEAFF | TGCGCCAGCAGCATCACAGGAAACACTGAAGCTTTCTTT
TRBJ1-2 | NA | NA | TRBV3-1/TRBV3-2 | CASSPHMYYGYTF | TGTGCCAGCAGCCCACACATGTACTATGGCTACACCTTC
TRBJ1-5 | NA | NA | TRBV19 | CASTNREGNQPQHF | TGTGCCAGTACCAACCGGGAGGGCAATCAGCCCCAGCATTTT
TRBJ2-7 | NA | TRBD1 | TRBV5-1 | CASSPDRGLYEQYF | TGCGCCAGCAGTCCGGACAGGGGGCTCTACGAGCAGTACTTC
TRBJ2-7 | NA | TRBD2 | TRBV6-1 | CASSEWSSGTYEQYF | TGTGCCAGCAGTGAATGGTCTAGCGGGACCTACGAGCAGTACTTC
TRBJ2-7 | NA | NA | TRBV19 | CASSIKGNRAYEQYF | TGTGCCAGTAGTATTAAGGGGAACCGGGCCTACGAGCAGTACTTC
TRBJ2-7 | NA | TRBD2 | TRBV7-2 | CASSPFSGGAYEQYF | TGTGCCAGCAGCCCCTTCAGCGGGGGGGCCTACGAGCAGTACTTC
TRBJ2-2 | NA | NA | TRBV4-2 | CASSHGQGRGTGELFF | TGTGCCAGCAGCCATGGGCAGGGAAGGGGAACCGGGGAGCTGTTTTTT
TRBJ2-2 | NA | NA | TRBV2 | CASSEAVRGLHGELFF | TGTGCCAGCAGTGAAGCTGTCAGGGGCTTACACGGGGAGCTGTTTTTT
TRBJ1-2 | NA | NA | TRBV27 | CASSLSGTGIYGYTF | TGTGCCAGCAGTTTATCAGGTACAGGAATCTATGGCTACACCTTC